Reported below is one T cell receptor beta chain. The source of the sample is a study of blood T cell repertoires in COVID-19. Across the whole study: Sample material is recorded as cDNA or gDNA derived from T cells, B-cell-depleted T cells, or PBMCs.

The method was immunoSEQ multiplex PCR; TCRdb's version includes in-frame clones alone and lacks a portion of them. The table includes 260,000 or so clones, 84% detected once. Sequencing was done on a sample of peripheral blood. The receptor's source is a human donor in a cohort sampled during active COVID-19.

CDR3 DNA sequence: TGTGCCAGCACCGCCAGGGTCCAGGCCTCTTCACCCCTCCACTTT. Translation gives CASTARVQASSPLHF. The chain employs TRBV27 and TRBJ1-6; the D gene is possibly TRBD1 (5 bases). There are 15 residues in the CDR3. Germline CDR1 and CDR2: MNHEY and SMNVEV (reference sequence). V was clipped by 7 bases and J by 9 bases, with 19 bases between them.